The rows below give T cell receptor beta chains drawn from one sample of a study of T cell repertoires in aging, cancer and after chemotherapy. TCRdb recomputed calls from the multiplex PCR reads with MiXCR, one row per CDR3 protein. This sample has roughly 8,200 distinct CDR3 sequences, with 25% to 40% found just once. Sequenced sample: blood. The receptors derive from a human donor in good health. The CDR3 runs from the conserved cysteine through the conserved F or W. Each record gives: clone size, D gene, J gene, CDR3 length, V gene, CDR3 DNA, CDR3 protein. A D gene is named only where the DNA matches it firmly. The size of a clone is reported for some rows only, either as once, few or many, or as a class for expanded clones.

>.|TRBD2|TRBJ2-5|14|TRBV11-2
TGTGCCAGCAGCTTAGCGGGGGGGCCAGAGACCCAGTACTTC
CASSLAGGPETQYF
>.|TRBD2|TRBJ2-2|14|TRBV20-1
TGCAGTGCTAGTGGACTAGCGGGAGCCGGGGAGCTGTTTTTT
CSASGLAGAGELFF
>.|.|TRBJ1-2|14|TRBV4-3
TGCGCCAGCAGCCCTGACATCCTAAACTATGGCTACACCTTC
CASSPDILNYGYTF
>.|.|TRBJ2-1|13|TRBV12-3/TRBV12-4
TGTGCCAGCAGTTTACTAGTTTACAATGAGCAGTTCTTC
CASSLLVYNEQFF
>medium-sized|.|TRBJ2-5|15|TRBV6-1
TGTGCCAGCAGTCAAGATCCGGGACCGCAAGAGACCCAGTACTTC
CASSQDPGPQETQYF
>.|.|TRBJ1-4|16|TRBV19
TGTGCCAGTAGTCCCGGGGCTTCTGCAGCTAATGAAAAACTGTTTTTT
CASSPGASAANEKLFF
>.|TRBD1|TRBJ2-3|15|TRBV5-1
TGCGCCAGCAGTTCCCGGACAGGGGCAGGGGATACGCAGTATTTT
CASSSRTGAGDTQYF
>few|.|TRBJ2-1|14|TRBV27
TGTGCCAGCGGGTTGGCAGTGGGGTGGGGTGAGCAGTTCTTC
CASGLAVGWGEQFF
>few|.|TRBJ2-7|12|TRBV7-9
TGTGCCAGCAGCCCTTTCCCCCACGAGCAGTACTTC
CASSPFPHEQYF
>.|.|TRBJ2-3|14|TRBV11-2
TGTGCCAGCACCCAAGGGGGGCTTGAGGATACGCAGTATTTT
CASTQGGLEDTQYF
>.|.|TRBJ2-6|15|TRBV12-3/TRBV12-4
TGTGCCAGCAGTTGGGCCTCCTCTGGGGCCAACGTCCTGACTTTC
CASSWASSGANVLTF
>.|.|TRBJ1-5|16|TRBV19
TGTGCCAGTAGGGGAGGGGGGAGCACAAACAATCAGCCCCAGCATTTT
CASRGGGSTNNQPQHF
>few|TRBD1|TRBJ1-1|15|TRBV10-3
TGTGCCATCAGGAAAACCGGGACAGGCGGAACTGAAGCTTTCTTT
CAIRKTGTGGTEAFF
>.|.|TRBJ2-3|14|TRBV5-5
TGTGCCAGCAGCTTATTTAGTGCAGGGCAAGAGGGGGATTTT
CASSLFSAGQEGDF
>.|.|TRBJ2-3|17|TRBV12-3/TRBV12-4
TGTGCCAGCAGTTTAGCGCCCCCAGGGGCTAGCACAGATACGCAGTATTTT
CASSLAPPGASTDTQYF
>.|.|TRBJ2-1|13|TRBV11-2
TGTGCCAGCAGCACCGACATCCGCCATGAGCAGTTCTTC
CASSTDIRHEQFF
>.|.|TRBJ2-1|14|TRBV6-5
TGTGCCAGCAGTAACACTGGACGGTACAATGAGCAGTTCTTC
CASSNTGRYNEQFF
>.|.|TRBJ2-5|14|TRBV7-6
TGTGCCAGCAGCTTAGGACCCCGAATGAGAACCCAGTACTTC
CASSLGPRMRTQYF
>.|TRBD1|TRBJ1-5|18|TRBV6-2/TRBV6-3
TGTGCCAGCAGTACCGGACAGGGAATAGGCCATAGCAATCAGCCCCAGCATTTT
CASSTGQGIGHSNQPQHF
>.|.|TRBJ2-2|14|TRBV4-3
TGTGCCAGCAGCAGGGGCCAGAACACCGGGGAGCTGTTTTTT
CASSRGQNTGELFF
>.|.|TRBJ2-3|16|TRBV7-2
TGTGCCAGCAGCCCCGGGTTCGGGGGCATCACAGATACGCAGTATTTT
CASSPGFGGITDTQYF
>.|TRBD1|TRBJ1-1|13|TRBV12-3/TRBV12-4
TGTGCCAGCAGTTTGAACAGGGGTACTGAAGCTTTCTTT
CASSLNRGTEAFF